These 31 T cell receptor beta chains originate from one sample sequenced in a study of T cell responses to AZD1222 COVID-19 vaccine. Using immunoSEQ multiplex PCR, the repertoire was profiled, and TCRdb retains in-frame clones only, with some absent. The profile shows 180,000 or so clones, more than 90% of them singletons. The sample in question was peripheral blood, obtained on day 0 of AZD1222 vaccination. The receptors stem from an adult in good health.

This chain uses TRBV5-6 with TRBJ2-7; 7 bases align to TRBD2. The CDR3 runs 15 residues. The germline CDR1 and CDR2 sequences are SGHDT and YYEEEE. V shed 4 bases, J shed 3 bases, and the junction held 10 bases outside the gene matches. The CDR3 spells CASSQIGTTFYEQYF. CDR3 coding DNA: TGTGCCAGCAGCCAGATAGGGACTACATTCTACGAGCAGTACTTC.

V usage is TRBV12-3 or TRBV12-4 and J usage is TRBJ1-1, with 9 bases lining up with TRBD1. The CDR3 sequence is 13 residues long. V was pared by 1 base and J by 9 bases, with 3 bases of the junction left unmatched. The CDR3 spells CASSLGGTGKAFF. CDR3 bases: TGTGCCAGCAGTTTAGGTGGGACAGGGAAAGCTTTCTTT.

J is TRBJ1-3 and V is TRBV11-3; D unresolved. Trimming cost V 4 bases and J 0 bases, with 7 bases left between them. The germline gives CDR1 SGHNT, CDR2 YENEEA. The CDR3 is made up of 14 amino acids. In nucleotides, the CDR3 is TGTGCCAGCAGCTCCGGGGACTCTGGAAACACCATATATTTT. This encodes CASSSGDSGNTIYF.

The chain carries TRBV6-5 and TRBJ1-2; D not certain. V was shortened by 0 bases and J by 4 bases, with 9 bases between the two germline ends. CDR3 length equals 14 residues. Germline V gene data show CDR1 as MNHEY and CDR2 as SVGAGI. The CDR3 DNA reads as TGTGCCAGCAGTTACTCTGCCACCATCTATGGCTACACCTTC. Translated, it gives CASSYSATIYGYTF.

V is TRBV28 and J is TRBJ2-7, with 14 positions matching TRBD2. V was clipped by 4 bases and J by 7 bases; unmatched bases: 9. Germline V gene data show CDR1 as MDHEN and CDR2 as SYDVKM. The CDR3 loop spans 16 amino acids. The CDR3 region is CASSSWTSGRPGEQYF. As DNA, the CDR3 is TGTGCCAGCAGTTCATGGACTAGCGGGAGGCCCGGGGAGCAGTACTTC.

The V and J genes are TRBV2 and TRBJ1-3; D is perhaps TRBD1 (5 bases). Germline-derived CDR1 and CDR2 are SNHLY and FYNNEI. V was cut by 4 bases and J by 0 bases, with 16 bases left in between. This CDR3 spans 17 amino acids. CDR3 bases: TGTGCCAGCAGTGTTCAGGGAATAAGGGTCTCTGGAAACACCATATATTTT. Translating gives CASSVQGIRVSGNTIYF.

This chain uses TRBV19 with TRBJ2-2, with D perhaps TRBD2 (5 bases). CDR1 and CDR2 (germline): LNHDA, SQIVND (reference sequence). The V gene lost 1 base and the J gene lost 6 bases, with 15 bases spanning the gap. The CDR3 is made up of 16 amino acids. For the CDR3, the DNA is TGTGCCAGTAGTATAGCGAGTAGGGAGTGGGCCGGGGAGCTGTTTTTT. Protein: CASSIASREWAGELFF.

The chain has TRBV6-1 and TRBJ2-1; 7 bases align to TRBD1. V trimming: 2 bases; J trimming: 5 bases; junction bases outside the gene matches: 6. This CDR3 has 15 residues. The germline gives CDR1 MNHNS, CDR2 SASEGT. The CDR3 sequence: CASSEYGTENNEQFF. The DNA of the CDR3 is TGTGCCAGCAGTGAATATGGGACAGAAAACAATGAGCAGTTCTTC.

The chain combines TRBV7-9 with TRBJ2-1, with D unclear. The CDR3 contains 12 residues. Trimming pared 8 bases from V and 5 bases from J, leaving 10 bases between. Germline CDR1 is SEHNR and CDR2 is FQNEAQ (reference sequence). The CDR3 loop is CASLGRHNEQFF. The CDR3 nucleotides are TGTGCCAGCCTAGGGCGGCACAATGAGCAGTTCTTC.

The chain couples TRBV6-5 to TRBJ2-1; 10 positions match TRBD1. With V trimmed by 6 bases and J by 9 bases, 2 bases remained unmatched. This CDR3 contains 12 residues. The germline gives CDR1 MNHEY, CDR2 SVGAGI. The DNA for the CDR3 is TGTGCCAGCAGCCGGGACAGGGGTGAGCAGTTCTTC. Its protein is CASSRDRGEQFF.

The chain has TRBV27 and TRBJ1-1; 9 bases are a match to TRBD1. Per germline, CDR1 MNHEY and CDR2 SMNVEV (reference sequence). This CDR3 is built from 14 residues. With 6 bases clipped from V and 1 base from J, the junction kept 3 bases outside the gene matches. CDR3 loop: CASSTGGPNTEAFF. CDR3 nucleotides: TGTGCCAGCAGCACAGGGGGCCCGAACACTGAAGCTTTCTTT.

The CDR3 DNA reads TGTGCCAGCAGACAGACAGGGAACTATGGCTACACCTTC. Its protein product is CASRQTGNYGYTF. The V gene is TRBV5-8, the J gene TRBJ1-2; 7 bases fit TRBD1. The CDR3 sequence is 13 residues long. Germline CDR1 and CDR2: SGHTS and YDEGEE. V lost 5 bases, J lost 2 bases, and 3 bases stayed unmatched.

This clone was counted a single time. The CDR3 spells CASSPPLTGLLYNEQFF. For the CDR3, the DNA is TGTGCCAGCAGCCCTCCCCTGACAGGGTTACTATACAATGAGCAGTTCTTC. V usage is TRBV27 and J usage is TRBJ2-1; TRBD1 matches at 7 bases. The germline V gene encodes CDR1 MNHEY and CDR2 SMNVEV (reference sequence). The V and J ends lost 6 bases and 4 bases, in that order; junction bases with no gene match: 15. This CDR3 has 17 residues.

In DNA, the CDR3 is TGTGCCAGCAGTGAATCGGTACGGTACTCTGGAAACACCATATATTTT. Residues: CASSESVRYSGNTIYF. The chain uses TRBV6-1 and TRBJ1-3, with D hard to call. V shed 2 bases and J shed 0 bases, with 11 bases lying between them. Germline V gene data show CDR1 as MNHNS and CDR2 as SASEGT. The CDR3 has 16 residues.

This chain joins TRBV29-1 and TRBJ2-7; TRBD1 might be the D (6 bases). Trimming removed 5 bases at V and 4 bases at J, with 9 bases between. Germline CDR1 and CDR2: SQVTM and ANQGSEA. The CDR3 loop spans 11 amino acids. CDR3 loop: CSVQQGYEQYF. CDR3 coding DNA: TGCAGCGTTCAACAGGGTTACGAGCAGTACTTC.

The J gene is TRBJ2-1, the V gene TRBV9; 11 nucleotides agree with TRBD1. The CDR3 spans 16 residues. V was clipped by 2 bases and J by 3 bases; unmatched bases: 4. Germline CDR1 SGDLS, CDR2 YYNGEE. The CDR3 nucleotides read TGTGCCAGCAGCGTTAGGACAGGGGGCAACTACAATGAGCAGTTCTTC. Translating gives CASSVRTGGNYNEQFF. Looking up the rest from reference TRBV9 and TRBJ2-1 gives the full variable domain: DSGVTQTPKHLITATGQRVTLRCSPRSGDLSVYWYQQSLDQGLQFLIQYYNGEERAKGNILERFSAQQFPDLHSELNLSSLELGDSALYFCASSVRTGGNYNEQFFGPGTRLTVL.

The chain couples TRBV18 to TRBJ2-1; TRBD2 aligns across 9 bases. Losses at the gene ends were 3 bases for V and 12 bases for J; bases not matched to a gene: 21. In germline, CDR1 is KGHSH, CDR2 LQKENI. This CDR3 has 18 amino acids. Here the CDR3 reads CASSPGRPSGTITSGQFF. DNA of the CDR3: TGTGCCAGCTCACCCGGCAGACCTAGCGGGACCATAACATCGGGGCAGTTCTTC.

In its sample, this clone was seen once. The rearrangement uses TRBV18 and TRBJ1-2; D unclear. The germline CDR1 and CDR2 sequences are KGHSH and LQKENI. Trimming removed 3 bases at V and 4 bases at J, with 12 bases between. The CDR3 runs to 14 residues. The CDR3 region has the DNA TGTGCCAGCTCACCTGAGGGAGGACCCTATGGCTACACCTTC. It specifies CASSPEGGPYGYTF.

This chain joins TRBV5-6 and TRBJ2-7; 9 nucleotides line up with TRBD2. Trimming took 4 bases from V and 2 from J; bases not matched to a gene: 7. This CDR3 is 15 amino acids long. CDR1 and CDR2 (germline): SGHDT, YYEEEE. Here the CDR3 reads CASSLGAGGPYEQYF. The CDR3 DNA reads as TGTGCCAGCAGCCTGGGGGCGGGAGGGCCCTACGAGCAGTACTTC.

The chain recombines TRBV29-1 with TRBJ2-7; D possibly corresponds to TRBD1 (7 bases). V was shortened by 8 bases and J by 3 bases, with 20 bases between the two germline ends. CDR3 length equals 14 residues. CDR1 and CDR2 (germline): SQVTM, ANQGSEA. For the CDR3, the DNA is TGCAGCTCCCACCGGGGGACAGCTTTCTACGAGCAGTACTTC. Translated, it gives CSSHRGTAFYEQYF.

J is TRBJ2-5 and V is TRBV5-1; D unclear. Trimming cost V 4 bases and J 0 bases, with 13 bases left between them. CDR1 is SGHRS, CDR2 YFSETQ, per germline. The CDR3 extends over 15 amino acids. CDR3 region: CASSQMTANQETQYF. The CDR3 DNA is TGCGCCAGCAGCCAAATGACGGCGAACCAAGAGACCCAGTACTTC.

The chain recombines TRBV4-1 with TRBJ2-1; 11 positions match TRBD2. V lost 1 base to trimming and J lost 8 bases; unmatched junction nucleotides: 13. Germline V gene data show CDR1 as MGHRA and CDR2 as YSYEKL. CDR3 length: 18 amino acids. CDR3 in amino acids: CASSQVASGGLLGDEQFF. The CDR3 DNA follows: TGCGCCAGCAGCCAAGTGGCTAGCGGGGGGCTGCTTGGCGATGAGCAGTTCTTC.

This chain uses TRBV27 with TRBJ1-1, with D unresolved. The CDR3 is 13 residues long. Deletions cut 8 bases from V and 6 bases from J, with 16 bases between. Germline V gene sequence: CDR1 MNHEY, CDR2 SMNVEV (reference sequence). The CDR3 DNA follows: TGTGCCAGCTGGGCGGGGTCACCTTCTGAAGCTTTCTTT. Its protein is CASWAGSPSEAFF.

This chain uses TRBV28 with TRBJ2-5, with D possibly being TRBD1 (5 bases). The germline gives CDR1 MDHEN, CDR2 SYDVKM. Trimming left V 4 bases short and J 1 base short, with 10 bases between. The CDR3 has 14 amino acids. CDR3 bases: TGTGCCAGCAGTTCAAGACAGACCCAAGAGACCCAGTACTTC. It encodes CASSSRQTQETQYF. The full variable domain, in which reference TRBV28 and TRBJ2-5 provide the parts outside the CDR3, is DVKVTQSSRYLVKRTGEKVFLECVQDMDHENMFWYRQDPGLGLRLIYFSYDVKMKEKGDIPEGYSVSREKKERFSLILESASTNQTSMYLCASSSRQTQETQYFGPGTRLLVL.

The chain employs TRBV5-5 and TRBJ1-1; D perhaps matches TRBD1 (6 bases). The CDR3 extends over 14 amino acids. V was cut by 1 base and J by 4 bases, with 11 bases left in between. Germline loops: CDR1 SGHKS, CDR2 YYEKEE (reference sequence). The CDR3 DNA reads TGTGCCAGCAGCTTGAAGGGGGGAAGCACTGAAGCTTTCTTT. Residues: CASSLKGGSTEAFF.

The rearrangement uses TRBV30 and TRBJ1-6; 7 bases fit TRBD1. Unmatched junction bases numbered 0, after V lost 5 bases and J lost 8 bases. The germline CDR1 and CDR2 sequences are GTSNPN and SVGIG (reference sequence). The CDR3 sequence is 11 residues long. Written as DNA, the CDR3 is TGTGCCTGGCAGGGGGATTCACCCCTCCACTTT. Translated: CAWQGDSPLHF.

CDR3 nucleotides: TGTGCCAGCTCACCATCTTCAGCGGGAGGTAGTACCGGGGAGCTGTTTTTT. Encoded protein: CASSPSSAGGSTGELFF. The V gene is TRBV18, the J gene TRBJ2-2; 9 bases are a match to TRBD2. The CDR3 has 17 amino acids. Trimming cost V 2 bases and J 5 bases; bases outside gene matches: 9. From germline, CDR1 is KGHSH and CDR2 LQKENI.

V and J are TRBV12-3 or TRBV12-4 and TRBJ2-7; a weak D match, TRBD1 (6 bases). The CDR3 length is 13 residues. The V end was cut by 1 base, the J end by 4 bases, with 8 bases between. CDR3 sequence (DNA): TGTGCCAGCAGTTTAGGGACAGAATACGAGCAGTACTTC. Its translation is CASSLGTEYEQYF.

The genes are TRBV4-1 and TRBJ2-3; D gene unclear. This CDR3 is 15 amino acids long. Deletions cut 1 base from V and 6 bases from J, with 14 bases between. Germline CDR1 and CDR2: MGHRA and YSYEKL. The CDR3 reads CASSQVPGPRDTQYF. CDR3 sequence (DNA): TGCGCCAGCAGCCAAGTGCCAGGTCCCAGGGATACGCAGTATTTT.

J is TRBJ2-7 and V is TRBV10-1; D remains ambiguous. Germline-derived CDR1 and CDR2 are WNHNN and SYGVQD (reference sequence). Trimming pared 10 bases from V and 6 bases from J, leaving 13 bases between. The CDR3 totals 11 residues. The CDR3 sequence is CATTGETEQYF. The CDR3 region has the DNA TGCGCCACTACCGGAGAAACCGAGCAGTACTTC.

The V and J genes are TRBV10-1 and TRBJ1-1; the match to TRBD1 covers 8 bases. CDR3 length equals 11 residues. After removal of 6 bases from V and 9 bases from J, the junction contained 3 bases not matched to a gene. Germline assignment: CDR1 WNHNN and CDR2 SYGVQD (reference sequence). The CDR3 protein is CASSGQGQAFF. In nucleotides, the CDR3 is TGCGCCAGCAGCGGACAGGGACAAGCTTTCTTT.